This TCR beta chain originates from a study of cytomegalovirus exposure and HLA in healthy donors. The CDR3 is made up of 13 amino acids. Germline CDR1 reads MNHNY; CDR2 reads SVGAGI (reference sequence). V lost 0 bases to trimming and J lost 6 bases, with 8 bases between them. The PCR contained 60 Vbeta and 13 Jbeta primers. Repertoires were generated with immunoSEQ multiplex PCR, while TCRdb's copy carries only in-frame clones and drops some. The profile shows around 91,000 clones, 78% of them singletons. The TCR comes from a male donor in good health and CMV-seropositive. Sequencing was done on a sample of PBMCs. V usage is TRBV6-6 and J usage is TRBJ1-2; possible D gene TRBD1, 5 bases. As DNA, the CDR3 is TGTGCCAGCAGTTACTCGCAGGGCAATGGCTACACCTTC. It is translated as CASSYSQGNGYTF.